The 8 T cell receptor beta chains below all came from one sample that was sequenced in a study of T cell responses to AZD1222 COVID-19 vaccine. Libraries were prepared by immunoSEQ multiplex PCR; TCRdb keeps only in-frame clonotypes and omits some of them. The sample carries approximately 170,000 clones, under 95% recorded once. This sample comprised peripheral blood, obtained on day 0 of AZD1222 vaccination. All receptors derive from an adult in good health.

The V and J genes are TRBV28 and TRBJ2-1, with 9 positions matching TRBD2. Per germline, CDR1 MDHEN and CDR2 SYDVKM. The V gene end was trimmed by 6 bases and the J gene end by 8 bases; junction bases not matched to a gene: 11. There are 15 residues in the CDR3. CDR3 amino acids: CASSPSGAWGDEQFF. In DNA form, the CDR3 reads TGTGCCAGCAGCCCTAGCGGGGCGTGGGGGGATGAGCAGTTCTTC.

V is TRBV28 and J is TRBJ1-5; no clear D gene. The CDR3 loop spans 14 amino acids. Germline V lookup: CDR1 MDHEN, CDR2 SYDVKM. V shed 5 bases and J shed 5 bases, with 13 bases lying between them. CDR3 DNA sequence: TGTGCCAGCAGTCCGACAAGAGATTATCAGCCCCAGCATTTT. It is translated as CASSPTRDYQPQHF. The full variable domain, with the rest looked up from reference TRBV28 and TRBJ1-5, is DVKVTQSSRYLVKRTGEKVFLECVQDMDHENMFWYRQDPGLGLRLIYFSYDVKMKEKGDIPEGYSVSREKKERFSLILESASTNQTSMYLCASSPTRDYQPQHFGDGTRLSIL.

This clone was seen a single time. The CDR3 nucleotides are TGTGCCAGCAGCCCCGACAGGGTGGCAGGAAACACCATATATTTT. This translates into CASSPDRVAGNTIYF. This chain connects TRBV2 to TRBJ1-3; TRBD1 agrees at 7 bases. CDR1 is SNHLY and CDR2 is FYNNEI in the germline V gene. The CDR3 is made up of 15 amino acids. Trimming removed 6 bases from V and 4 bases from J; junction bases left unmatched: 9. The full variable domain, its missing parts supplied by reference TRBV2 and TRBJ1-3, is EPEVTQTPSHQVTQMGQEVILRCVPISNHLYFYWYRQILGQKVEFLVSFYNNEISEKSEIFDDQFSVERPDGSNFTLKIRSTKLEDSAMYFCASSPDRVAGNTIYFGEGSWLTVV.

Written as DNA, the CDR3 is TGTGCCAGCACCCAAGGGGGACTAGCCGCGGATCACAATGAGCAGTTCTTC. Protein sequence: CASTQGGLAADHNEQFF. The chain is built from TRBV11-3 and TRBJ2-1, with TRBD2 matching 9 bases. The V gene end was trimmed by 7 bases and the J gene end by 5 bases; junction bases not matched to a gene: 15. Germline V gene data show CDR1 as SGHNT and CDR2 as YENEEA. This CDR3 is built from 17 residues. The whole variable domain, filled in from reference TRBV11-3 and TRBJ2-1, reads EAGVVQSPRYKIIEKKQPVAFWCNPISGHNTLYWYLQNLGQGPELLIRYENEEAVDDSQLPKDRFSAERLKGVDSTLKIQPAELGDSAVYLCASTQGGLAADHNEQFFGPGTRLTVL.

The V gene is TRBV7-2, the J gene TRBJ1-6; no clear D. The CDR3 spans 14 residues. Trimming shortened V by 5 bases and J by 12 bases, and 17 bases separated the two germline ends. The germline CDR1 and CDR2 sequences are SGHTA and FQGNSA. The CDR3 loop is CASSAYSGEQPLHF. CDR3 bases: TGTGCCAGCAGCGCCTACTCCGGCGAACAACCCCTCCACTTT.

The table lists this clone with a few counts. V gene TRBV6-1 combines with J gene TRBJ1-6; TRBD1 aligns across 8 bases. The length of the CDR3 is 15 residues. CDR1 MNHNS and CDR2 SASEGT come from the germline V gene. V lost 3 bases, J lost 6 bases, and 4 bases stayed unmatched. The CDR3 loop is CASSDRDRPNSPLHF. In DNA, the CDR3 is TGTGCCAGCAGTGACCGGGACAGGCCTAATTCACCCCTCCACTTT.

The chain uses TRBV6-5 and TRBJ2-7; 10 bases are a match to TRBD2. CDR3 length: 15 residues. Germline CDR1 is MNHEY and CDR2 is SVGAGI. Losses at the gene ends were 4 bases for V and 3 bases for J; bases not matched to a gene: 6. As DNA, the CDR3 is TGTGCCAGCAGTTCCGCTAGCGGGAGTAACTACGAGCAGTACTTC. It translates to CASSSASGSNYEQYF.

The J gene is TRBJ1-5, the V gene TRBV19; the match to TRBD1 covers 7 bases. Germline loops: CDR1 LNHDA, CDR2 SQIVND (reference sequence). The CDR3 is 14 residues long. With V trimmed by 3 bases and J by 3 bases, 2 bases remained unmatched. DNA for the CDR3: TGTGCCAGTAGTATTGGACAGGACAATCAGCCCCAGCATTTT. It specifies CASSIGQDNQPQHF.